Listed here are 15 T cell receptor beta chains from one sample, sequenced in a study of shared clonotypes between healthy human individuals. TCRdb's copy holds only in-frame clones and misses some; the assay was immunoSEQ multiplex PCR. The sample has around 2,000,000 clones, roughly 94% seen once. The sequenced sample consisted of naive CD4+ T cells sorted from blood. Subset given: CD45RA+ positively selected. The receptors here all came from a man aged 18 to 30 in good health.

This clone has just one count. The chain combines TRBV5-4 with TRBJ2-7; tentatively, D is TRBD1 or TRBD2 (6 bases each). V lost 1 base and J 3 bases, leaving 11 bases between the germline ends. Germline assignment: CDR1 SGHNT and CDR2 YYREEE (reference sequence). The CDR3 extends over 14 amino acids. The CDR3 spells CASSLRGPFYEQYF. Written as DNA, the CDR3 is TGTGCCAGCAGCTTGCGGGGGCCTTTCTACGAGCAGTACTTC.

The CDR3 loop is CASRGPGTGELFF. The CDR3 DNA reads as TGTGCCAGCAGGGGGCCCGGCACCGGGGAGCTGTTTTTT. The V gene is TRBV6-6, the J gene TRBJ2-2, with a possible D match to TRBD1 (5 bases). The length of the CDR3 is 13 residues. The germline V gene encodes CDR1 MNHNY and CDR2 SVGAGI (reference sequence). V lost 6 bases and J 4 bases, leaving 9 bases between the germline ends.

The gene calls are TRBV11-1 and TRBJ1-6, with unresolved D. CDR1 is SGHAT and CDR2 is FQDESV in the germline V gene (reference sequence). Trimming stripped 5 bases from V and 7 bases from J, with 6 bases between. This CDR3 has 12 amino acids. CDR3 residues: CASSRGNSPLHF. The CDR3 DNA follows: TGTGCCAGCAGCCGTGGGAATTCACCCCTCCACTTT.

This clone appeared once. The chain employs TRBV18 and TRBJ2-7; no clear D gene. This CDR3 spans 15 amino acids. Looked up from germline, CDR1 is KGHSH and CDR2 is LQKENI. The V gene lost 5 bases and the J gene lost 5 bases, with 19 bases spanning the gap. CDR3 nucleotide sequence: TGTGCCAGCTCATCCGTACCGTACGGGTACAACGAGCAGTACTTC. Translating gives CASSSVPYGYNEQYF.

J is TRBJ1-6 and V is TRBV6-8; TRBD1 is a possible D gene (5 bases). CDR1 is MNHGY, CDR2 SAAAGT, per germline. CDR3 size: 16 residues. The V gene lost 7 bases and the J gene lost 9 bases, with 22 bases spanning the gap. The CDR3 sequence is CASTLSEVRGCSPLHF. The CDR3 DNA reads as TGTGCCAGCACCCTATCTGAAGTGAGGGGTTGTTCACCCCTCCACTTT.

The chain joins TRBV21-1 to TRBJ2-3. TRBV21-1 is designated a pseudogene. The CDR3 is 15 residues long. CDR3 DNA sequence: TGTGCCAGCAGCAGTGAAGGGTCGATCACAGATACGCAGTATTTT. It translates to CASSSEGSITDTQYF.

This chain links TRBV30 with TRBJ2-5; the D is unclear. Per the germline V gene, CDR1 is GTSNPN and CDR2 is SVGIG (reference sequence). V lost 0 bases and J 5 bases, leaving 13 bases between the germline ends. The CDR3 spans 14 residues. Here the CDR3 DNA reads TGTGCCTGGAGTGTACAAAACTTCGGGGAGACCCAGTACTTC. It yields the protein CAWSVQNFGETQYF.

V gene TRBV27 combines with J gene TRBJ2-7, with 11 bases lining up with TRBD2. Germline assignment: CDR1 MNHEY and CDR2 SMNVEV (reference sequence). The length of the CDR3 is 14 residues. Germline trimming cut 6 bases from V and 7 bases from J; bases unmatched to any gene: 8. The CDR3 nucleotides read TGTGCCAGCAGCCGAATCGGACTAGCGGGTGAGCAGTACTTC. Translated: CASSRIGLAGEQYF.

The V call is TRBV4-3, the J call TRBJ2-2; 11 positions match TRBD2. Germline V gives CDR1 LGHNA, CDR2 YSLEER. The CDR3 totals 16 residues. The V gene end was trimmed by 1 base and the J gene end by 9 bases; junction bases not matched to a gene: 7. This CDR3 reads CASSQATSGISRELFF. The CDR3 coding sequence is TGCGCCAGCAGCCAAGCGACTAGCGGGATTAGCCGGGAGCTGTTTTTT.

The chain uses TRBV19 and TRBJ1-5; 8 bases align to TRBD1. The J segment lost 4 bases and the V segment lost 4 bases, leaving 9 bases of the junction unmatched. The CDR3 has 16 amino acids. The germline V gene has CDR1 LNHDA and CDR2 SQIVND (reference sequence). The chain's CDR3 is CASSTESGGRNQPQHF. As DNA, the CDR3 is TGTGCCAGTAGTACGGAATCAGGGGGCAGAAATCAGCCCCAGCATTTT.

The V gene is TRBV11-1, the J gene TRBJ2-5, with TRBD1 matching over 7 bases. There are 14 residues in the CDR3. V shed 3 bases and J 0 bases; nucleotides not matched to a gene: 1. In germline, CDR1 is SGHAT, CDR2 FQDESV (reference sequence). CDR3 DNA sequence: TGTGCCAGCAGCTTTACAGGGGACCAAGAGACCCAGTACTTC. It translates to CASSFTGDQETQYF.

This clone was seen only once. This chain connects TRBV2 to TRBJ2-2; perhaps D is TRBD1 or TRBD2 (6 bases each). Trimming stripped 4 bases from V and 6 bases from J, with 15 bases between. There are 15 residues in the CDR3. From germline, CDR1 is SNHLY and CDR2 FYNNEI. This CDR3 is CASSVLTGRPGELFF. CDR3 DNA sequence: TGTGCCAGCAGTGTTTTAACAGGGAGGCCCGGGGAGCTGTTTTTT.

This chain uses TRBV28 with TRBJ1-5; TRBD1 matches 9 bases. CDR3 size: 15 residues. Unmatched junction bases numbered 7, after V lost 6 bases and J lost 4 bases. Per the germline V gene, CDR1 is MDHEN and CDR2 is SYDVKM. CDR3 protein: CASSRTGGGNQPQHF. In DNA, the CDR3 is TGTGCCAGCAGCCGAACAGGGGGCGGGAATCAGCCCCAGCATTTT.

The chain is built from TRBV5-1 and TRBJ2-3; D is uncertain. Trimming removed 0 bases from V and 2 bases from J, with 4 bases in between. The CDR3 runs to 13 residues. Germline V gives CDR1 SGHRS, CDR2 YFSETQ. The chain's CDR3 is CASSLDDTDTQYF. CDR3 in DNA: TGCGCCAGCAGCTTGGATGACACAGATACGCAGTATTTT.

The rearrangement joins TRBV6-6 to TRBJ1-6, with 8 bases matching TRBD1. After removal of 6 bases from V and 7 bases from J, the junction contained 5 bases not matched to a gene. Germline lookup yields CDR1 MNHNY and CDR2 SVGAGI (reference sequence). The CDR3 runs 14 residues. The CDR3 loop is CASSQDRVNSPLHF. In nucleotides, the CDR3 is TGTGCCAGCAGCCAGGACAGGGTGAATTCACCCCTCCACTTT.